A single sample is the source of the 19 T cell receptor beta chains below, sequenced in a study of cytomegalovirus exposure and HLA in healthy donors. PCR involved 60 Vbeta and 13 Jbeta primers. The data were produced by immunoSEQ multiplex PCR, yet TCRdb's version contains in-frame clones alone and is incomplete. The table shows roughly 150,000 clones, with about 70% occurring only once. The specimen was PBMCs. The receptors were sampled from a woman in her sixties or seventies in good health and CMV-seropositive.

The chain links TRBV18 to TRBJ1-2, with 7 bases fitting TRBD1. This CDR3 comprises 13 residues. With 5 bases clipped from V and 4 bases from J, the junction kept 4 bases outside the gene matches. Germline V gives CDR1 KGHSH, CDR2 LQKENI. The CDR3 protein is CASSAGQLYGYTF. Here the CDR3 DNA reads TGTGCCAGCTCAGCGGGACAGCTCTATGGCTACACCTTC.

In nucleotides, the CDR3 is TGTGCCAGCAGTGTATCGACAGAAGCAAATGAAAAACTGTTTTTT. As protein: CASSVSTEANEKLFF. The rearrangement links TRBV2 to TRBJ1-4; a weak D match, TRBD1 (5 bases). From germline, CDR1 is SNHLY and CDR2 FYNNEI. With 4 bases removed from V and 5 bases from J, the gap between germline ends came to 14 bases. The CDR3 sequence is 15 residues long.

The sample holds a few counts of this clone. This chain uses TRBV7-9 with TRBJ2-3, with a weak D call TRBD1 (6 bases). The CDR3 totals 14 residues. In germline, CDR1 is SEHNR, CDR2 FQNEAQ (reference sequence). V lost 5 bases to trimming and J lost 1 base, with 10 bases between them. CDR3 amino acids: CASSRDTRTDTQYF. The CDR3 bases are TGTGCCAGCAGCCGGGACACACGCACAGATACGCAGTATTTT.

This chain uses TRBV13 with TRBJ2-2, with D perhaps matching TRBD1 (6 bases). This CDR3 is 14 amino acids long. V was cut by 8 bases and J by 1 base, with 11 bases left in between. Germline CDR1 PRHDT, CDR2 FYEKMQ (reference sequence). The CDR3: CASLGQRNTGELFF. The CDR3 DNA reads TGTGCCAGCCTTGGACAGCGGAACACCGGGGAGCTGTTTTTT.

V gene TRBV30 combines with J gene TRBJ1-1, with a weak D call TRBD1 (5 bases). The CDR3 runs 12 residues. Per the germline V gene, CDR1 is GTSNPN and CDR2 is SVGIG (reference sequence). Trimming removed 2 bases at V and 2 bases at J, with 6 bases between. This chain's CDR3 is CAWSQGNTEAFF. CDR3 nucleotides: TGTGCCTGGAGTCAGGGTAACACTGAAGCTTTCTTT. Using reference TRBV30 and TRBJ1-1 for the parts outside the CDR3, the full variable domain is SQTIHQWPATLVQPVGSPLSLECTVEGTSNPNLYWYRQAAGRGLQLLFYSVGIGQISSEVPQNLSASRPQDRQFILSSKKLLLSDSGFYLCAWSQGNTEAFFGQGTRLTVV.

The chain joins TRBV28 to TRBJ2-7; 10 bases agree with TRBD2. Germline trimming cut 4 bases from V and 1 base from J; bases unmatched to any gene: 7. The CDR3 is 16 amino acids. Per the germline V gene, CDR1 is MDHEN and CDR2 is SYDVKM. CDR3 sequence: CASSSPSGSSSYEQYF. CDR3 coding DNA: TGTGCCAGCAGTTCCCCTAGCGGGAGTTCGTCCTACGAGCAGTACTTC.

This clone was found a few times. The CDR3 DNA sequence: TGTGCCAGCAGTGAAAACGTCGGAGGGCGCGGCAATCAGCCCCAGCATTTT. Translation: CASSENVGGRGNQPQHF. The chain links TRBV6-1 to TRBJ1-5, with unresolved D. The CDR3 spans 17 residues. Germline loops: CDR1 MNHNS, CDR2 SASEGT. The V end lost 2 bases, the J end lost 2 bases, and 16 bases lay between the germline ends.

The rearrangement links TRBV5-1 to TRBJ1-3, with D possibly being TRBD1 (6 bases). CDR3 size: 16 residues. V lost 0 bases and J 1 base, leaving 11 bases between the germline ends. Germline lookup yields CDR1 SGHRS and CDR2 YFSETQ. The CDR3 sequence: CASSLVPGVSGNTIYF. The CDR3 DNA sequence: TGCGCCAGCAGCTTGGTCCCAGGGGTTTCTGGAAACACCATATATTTT.

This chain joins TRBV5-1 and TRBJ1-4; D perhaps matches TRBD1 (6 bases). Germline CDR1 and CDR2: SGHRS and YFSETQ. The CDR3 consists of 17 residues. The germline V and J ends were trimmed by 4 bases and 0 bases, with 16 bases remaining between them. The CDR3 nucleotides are TGCGCCAGCAGCCCGGGACAAACTATCTCAACTAATGAAAAACTGTTTTTT. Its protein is CASSPGQTISTNEKLFF.

Here the CDR3 DNA reads TGTGCCAGCAGTGAATATGCGGAGGGGTACGAGCAGTACTTC. Translating it yields CASSEYAEGYEQYF. The chain uses TRBV25-1 and TRBJ2-7; maybe TRBD2 (6 bases). The CDR3 runs 14 residues. Between the trimmed V and J ends, which lost 0 bases and 4 bases, there was a span of 10 bases. In germline, CDR1 is MGHDK, CDR2 SYGVNS.

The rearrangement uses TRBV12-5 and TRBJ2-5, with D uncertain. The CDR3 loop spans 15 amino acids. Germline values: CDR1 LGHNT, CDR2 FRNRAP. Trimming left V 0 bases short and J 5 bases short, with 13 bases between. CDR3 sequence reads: CASGLVGAGRETQYF. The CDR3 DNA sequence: TGTGCTAGTGGTTTGGTAGGCGCAGGTAGGGAGACCCAGTACTTC.

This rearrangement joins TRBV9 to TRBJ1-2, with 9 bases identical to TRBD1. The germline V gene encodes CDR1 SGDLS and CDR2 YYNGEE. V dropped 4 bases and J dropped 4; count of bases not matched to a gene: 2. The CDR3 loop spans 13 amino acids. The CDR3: CASSSGQGYGYTF. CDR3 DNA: TGTGCCAGCAGCTCGGGACAGGGCTATGGCTACACCTTC.

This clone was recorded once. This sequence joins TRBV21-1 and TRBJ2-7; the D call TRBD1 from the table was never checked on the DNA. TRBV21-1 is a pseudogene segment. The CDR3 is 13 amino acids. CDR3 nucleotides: TGTGCCAGCAGCGAAGGGGGCTGTTACGAGCAGTACTTC. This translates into CASSEGGCYEQYF.

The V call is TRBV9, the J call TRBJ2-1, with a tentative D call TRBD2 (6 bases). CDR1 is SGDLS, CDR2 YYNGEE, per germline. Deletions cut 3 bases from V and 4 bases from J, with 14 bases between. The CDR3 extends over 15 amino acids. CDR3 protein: CASSGTGREYNEQFF. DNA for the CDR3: TGTGCCAGCAGCGGGACTGGGCGGGAATACAATGAGCAGTTCTTC.

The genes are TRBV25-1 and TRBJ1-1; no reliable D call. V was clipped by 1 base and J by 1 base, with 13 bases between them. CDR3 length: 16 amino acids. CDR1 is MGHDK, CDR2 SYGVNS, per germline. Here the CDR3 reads CASSESNTVSNTEAFF. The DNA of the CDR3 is TGTGCCAGCAGTGAATCGAATACAGTTTCGAACACTGAAGCTTTCTTT.

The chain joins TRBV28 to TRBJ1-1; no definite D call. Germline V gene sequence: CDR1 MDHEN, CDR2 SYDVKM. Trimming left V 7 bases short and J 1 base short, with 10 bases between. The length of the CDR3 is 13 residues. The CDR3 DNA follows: TGTGCCAGCAAGGGAGGAGGGAACACTGAAGCTTTCTTT. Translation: CASKGGGNTEAFF.

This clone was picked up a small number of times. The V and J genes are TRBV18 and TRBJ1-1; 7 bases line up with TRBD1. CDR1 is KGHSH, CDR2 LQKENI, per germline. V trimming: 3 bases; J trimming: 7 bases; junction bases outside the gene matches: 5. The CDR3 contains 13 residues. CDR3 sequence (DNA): TGTGCCAGCTCACCCAGGGGGGAACTTGAAGCTTTCTTT. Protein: CASSPRGELEAFF. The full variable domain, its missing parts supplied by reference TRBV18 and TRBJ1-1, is NAGVMQNPRHLVRRRGQEARLRCSPMKGHSHVYWYRQLPEEGLKFMVYLQKENIIDESGMPKERFSAEFPKEGPSILRIQQVVRGDSAAYFCASSPRGELEAFFGQGTRLTVV.

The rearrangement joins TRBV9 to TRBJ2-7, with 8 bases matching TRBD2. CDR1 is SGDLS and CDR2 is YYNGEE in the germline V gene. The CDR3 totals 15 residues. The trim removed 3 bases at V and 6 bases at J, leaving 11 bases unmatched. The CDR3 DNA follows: TGTGCCAGCAGCGGGCCCGGGACTAGGGCGGGCGAGCAGTACTTC. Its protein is CASSGPGTRAGEQYF.

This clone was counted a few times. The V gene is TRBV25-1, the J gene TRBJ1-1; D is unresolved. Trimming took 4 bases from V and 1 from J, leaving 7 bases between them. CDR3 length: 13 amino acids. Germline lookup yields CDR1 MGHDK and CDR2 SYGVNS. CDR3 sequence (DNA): TGTGCCAGCAGTGGGAGAGAGAACACTGAAGCTTTCTTT. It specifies CASSGRENTEAFF.